The 20 T cell receptor beta chains below were found in one sample sequenced in a study of Ad26.COV2.S vaccination and SARS-CoV-2 variants. Data came from immunoSEQ multiplex PCR; TCRdb stores just in-frame clones and leaves some out. The sample lists about 350,000 clones; about 89% were seen once. Treatment reported: around 19 received Ad26.COV2.S at low or high dose, single or two shots; several received placebo; per-sample allocation not given. Sample collection was performed on day 63 after the first vaccine or placebo injection. This material consisted of peripheral blood, taken in a trial of Ad26.COV2.S vaccine versus placebo. These TCRs come from a person between 18 and 65 years old who received the Ad26.COV2.S COVID-19 vaccine or a placebo.

The chain links TRBV18 to TRBJ1-1; D unresolved. The V end lost 1 base, the J end lost 2 bases, and 8 bases lay between the germline ends. The CDR3 has 14 residues. From germline, CDR1 is KGHSH and CDR2 LQKENI. CDR3 protein: CASSPRVANTEAFF. For the CDR3, the DNA is TGTGCCAGCTCACCACGAGTAGCAAACACTGAAGCTTTCTTT. Looking up the rest from reference TRBV18 and TRBJ1-1 gives the full variable domain: NAGVMQNPRHLVRRRGQEARLRCSPMKGHSHVYWYRQLPEEGLKFMVYLQKENIIDESGMPKERFSAEFPKEGPSILRIQQVVRGDSAAYFCASSPRVANTEAFFGQGTRLTVV.

Regarding this clone: The junction does not match germline at one end; this may be a read error. CDR3: CSWSVPLGGRFSSSYNEQFF. CDR3 nucleotides: TGTTCCTGGAGTGTCCCTTTGGGCGGCCGGTTCTCGAGCTCCTACAATGAGCAGTTCTTC. The V gene is TRBV30, the J gene TRBJ2-1; D is ambiguous. The CDR3 has 20 amino acids. Germline CDR1 GTSNPN, CDR2 SVGIG (reference sequence).

The V call is TRBV7-8, the J call TRBJ1-4; D unresolved. The CDR3 totals 14 residues. V was shortened by 3 bases and J by 5 bases, with 10 bases between the two germline ends. Germline-derived CDR1 and CDR2 are SGHVS and FQNEAQ. CDR3 bases: TGTGCCAGCAGCTTCGGCTCCGGGAATGAAAAACTGTTTTTT. Protein product: CASSFGSGNEKLFF. Combining the CDR3 with reference TRBV7-8 and TRBJ1-4 gives the whole variable domain GAGVSQSPRYKVAKRGQDVALRCDPISGHVSLFWYQQALGQGPEFLTYFQNEAQLDKSGLPSDRFFAERPEGSVSTLKIQRTQQEDSAVYLCASSFGSGNEKLFFGSGTQLSVL.

This chain joins TRBV28 and TRBJ1-5, with D hard to call. Germline V lookup: CDR1 MDHEN, CDR2 SYDVKM. Trimming shortened V by 2 bases and J by 2 bases, and 7 bases separated the two germline ends. The CDR3 contains 14 residues. CDR3 in DNA: TGTGCCAGCAGTTTACGAGGCCGCAATCAGCCCCAGCATTTT. This gives the protein CASSLRGRNQPQHF.

The genes are TRBV5-3 and TRBJ1-5; 8 nucleotides align to TRBD1. TRBV5-3 is marked as an open reading frame, function uncertain. The CDR3 spans 16 residues. The V gene end was trimmed by 0 bases and the J gene end by 4 bases; junction bases not matched to a gene: 6. The CDR3 region has the DNA TGTGCCAGAAGCTTGGACAGGACAGGGAGAAATCAGCCCCAGCATTTT. Translating gives CARSLDRTGRNQPQHF.

The rearrangement uses TRBV12-5 and TRBJ2-5; 15 bases agree with TRBD2. CDR3 length equals 17 residues. Germline assignment: CDR1 LGHNT and CDR2 FRNRAP. The junction had 5 bases not matched to a gene; V was cut back by 6 bases and J by 0 bases. The CDR3 DNA reads TGTGCTAGTGGCCTAGGACTAGCGGGAGGGTACCAAGAGACCCAGTACTTC. It yields the protein CASGLGLAGGYQETQYF.

This clone showed up just a few times. The chain is built from TRBV6-5 and TRBJ2-4; the D is unclear. Germline CDR1 MNHEY, CDR2 SVGAGI. This CDR3 is 11 amino acids long. Deletions cut 8 bases from V and 12 bases from J, with 14 bases between. CDR3 DNA sequence: TGTGCCAGCGGCCCCGCTAGGTCTCAGTACTTC. Translation: CASGPARSQYF.

This clone was detected only once. The V and J genes are TRBV4-1 and TRBJ2-7, with 10 bases aligning to TRBD2. V lost 1 base, J lost 3 bases, and 6 bases stayed unmatched. The CDR3 length is 16 residues. Germline CDR1 is MGHRA and CDR2 is YSYEKL. CDR3 amino acids: CASSQGPSGRLYEQYF. The CDR3 DNA sequence: TGCGCCAGCAGCCAAGGGCCTAGCGGGAGACTCTACGAGCAGTACTTC.

V and J are TRBV28 and TRBJ2-4; no definite D call. V was pared by 5 bases and J by 2 bases, with 7 bases between. Germline CDR1 MDHEN, CDR2 SYDVKM. CDR3 length equals 13 residues. Here the CDR3 DNA reads TGTGCCAGCAGTCCCCCGTCCAAAAACATTCAGTACTTC. Amino acid sequence: CASSPPSKNIQYF. The entire variable domain, with the rest obtained from reference TRBV28 and TRBJ2-4, is as follows: DVKVTQSSRYLVKRTGEKVFLECVQDMDHENMFWYRQDPGLGLRLIYFSYDVKMKEKGDIPEGYSVSREKKERFSLILESASTNQTSMYLCASSPPSKNIQYFGAGTRLSVL.

The J gene is TRBJ2-1, the V gene TRBV11-2, with 10 bases aligning to TRBD2. Germline V CDR1 and CDR2: SGHAT, FQNNGV. V shed 5 bases and J 8 bases; nucleotides not matched to a gene: 9. This CDR3 is built from 15 residues. The CDR3 DNA follows: TGTGCCAGCAGCGCCGGGAGCGGGGGGGCCTATGAGCAGTTCTTC. Translation: CASSAGSGGAYEQFF. Full variable domain (rest looked up from reference TRBV11-2 and TRBJ2-1): EAGVAQSPRYKIIEKRQSVAFWCNPISGHATLYWYQQILGQGPKLLIQFQNNGVVDDSQLPKDRFSAERLKGVDSTLKIQPAKLEDSAVYLCASSAGSGGAYEQFFGPGTRLTVL.

This rearrangement joins TRBV18 to TRBJ1-1; no definite D call. Trimming cost V 4 bases and J 0 bases, with 9 bases left between them. The CDR3 totals 14 residues. The germline gives CDR1 KGHSH, CDR2 LQKENI. The CDR3 nucleotides read TGTGCCAGCTCACTACCAACGGTGAACACTGAAGCTTTCTTT. It translates to CASSLPTVNTEAFF.

This rearrangement joins TRBV2 to TRBJ1-3; D unclear. Per the germline V gene, CDR1 is SNHLY and CDR2 is FYNNEI. The CDR3 consists of 14 residues. Trimming shortened V by 2 bases and J by 2 bases, and 7 bases separated the two germline ends. CDR3 region: CASSEYRAGNTIYF. CDR3 nucleotide sequence: TGTGCCAGCAGTGAATATAGGGCTGGAAACACCATATATTTT.

The CDR3 sequence is CASSFPGGNEQFF. CDR3 nucleotide sequence: TGTGCCAGCAGTTTCCCAGGGGGGAATGAGCAGTTCTTC. The V and J genes are TRBV12-3 or TRBV12-4 and TRBJ2-1; a weak D match, TRBD1 (7 bases). CDR3 length: 13 residues. The V and J ends lost 3 bases and 7 bases respectively, with 10 bases between them.

This sequence joins TRBV7-9 and TRBJ1-6; D is undetermined. Trimming shortened V by 1 base and J by 11 bases, and 9 bases separated the two germline ends. CDR1 is SEHNR and CDR2 is FQNEAQ in the germline V gene (reference sequence). The CDR3 length is 13 residues. The CDR3 bases are TGTGCCAGCAGCTTAGGGCCAACGGCACCCCTCCACTTT. Amino acids: CASSLGPTAPLHF.

This rearrangement joins TRBV3-1 (or the pseudogene TRBV3-2) to TRBJ2-1; TRBD2 agrees at 13 bases. The germline gives CDR1 LGHDT, CDR2 YNNKEL (reference sequence). V was pared by 0 bases and J by 6 bases, with 5 bases of the junction left unmatched. This CDR3 is built from 17 residues. The CDR3 bases are TGTGCCAGCAGCCAAGATACGTGGACTAGCGGGAGCAATGAGCAGTTCTTC. As protein: CASSQDTWTSGSNEQFF.

This clone was observed a handful of times. The chain employs TRBV29-1 and TRBJ2-1, with TRBD1 identical over 8 bases. This CDR3 is 12 amino acids long. J gave up 8 bases and V 7 bases, and 7 bases lay outside the gene matches. Germline CDR1 is SQVTM and CDR2 is ANQGSEA. The CDR3 spells CSAGQGFDEQFF. The CDR3 DNA is TGCAGCGCCGGACAGGGTTTCGATGAGCAGTTCTTC.

V is TRBV18 and J is TRBJ2-1, with 8 bases matching TRBD1. The CDR3 loop spans 15 amino acids. Trimming took 0 bases from V and 4 from J; bases not matched to a gene: 2. Germline loops: CDR1 KGHSH, CDR2 LQKENI. CDR3 DNA sequence: TGTGCCAGCTCACCACCGGGGACAGGATACAATGAGCAGTTCTTC. Its translation: CASSPPGTGYNEQFF.

The chain carries TRBV5-4 and TRBJ1-1, with 7 positions matching TRBD1. Germline values: CDR1 SGHNT, CDR2 YYREEE (reference sequence). The CDR3 spans 12 residues. Germline trimming cut 2 bases from V and 7 bases from J; bases unmatched to any gene: 2. CDR3 protein: CASSFGTVEAFF. The CDR3 DNA reads as TGTGCCAGCAGCTTTGGGACAGTTGAAGCTTTCTTT.

This chain uses TRBV9 with TRBJ2-5; D gene uncertain. V dropped 1 base and J dropped 5 bases, with 9 bases sitting between them. Germline values: CDR1 SGDLS, CDR2 YYNGEE. The CDR3 is 13 residues long. CDR3 in amino acids: CASSVSQRETQYF. CDR3 nucleotides: TGTGCCAGCAGCGTAAGTCAGAGGGAGACCCAGTACTTC.

This chain links TRBV6-5 with TRBJ2-3; D not resolved. Per the germline V gene, CDR1 is MNHEY and CDR2 is SVGAGI. Trimming took off 6 bases at V and 2 bases at J, with 15 bases between the two ends. The CDR3 totals 15 residues. CDR3 amino acids: CASRAERVITDTQYF. DNA of the CDR3: TGTGCCAGCAGGGCAGAACGGGTAATCACAGATACGCAGTATTTT.